Below are 13 T cell receptor beta chains sequenced from a single sample in a study of T cell changes during pregnancy in multiple sclerosis. Assay used: immunoSEQ multiplex PCR; TCRdb lists only in-frame clones, some missing. The repertoire holds tens of thousands of clones, roughly 93% seen once, with around 0.84% in the top ten. The source material was peripheral blood, sampled in the third trimester of pregnancy. The receptors were sampled from a female donor with multiple sclerosis, enrolled in a pregnancy study.

The CDR3 bases are TGTGCCAGCAGCTTAGCAACGCTAGCGGGAGGGCGGCGCGATGAGCAGTTCTTC. Amino acid sequence: CASSLATLAGGRRDEQFF. The chain couples TRBV11-2 to TRBJ2-1, with 12 bases that match TRBD2. Trimming at V came to 1 base and at J to 8 bases, leaving 12 bases not matched to a gene. This CDR3 contains 18 residues. Per germline, CDR1 SGHAT and CDR2 FQNNGV. The variable domain in full, with the rest retrieved from reference TRBV11-2 and TRBJ2-1, is EAGVAQSPRYKIIEKRQSVAFWCNPISGHATLYWYQQILGQGPKLLIQFQNNGVVDDSQLPKDRFSAERLKGVDSTLKIQPAKLEDSAVYLCASSLATLAGGRRDEQFFGPGTRLTVL.

This sequence joins TRBV4-2 and TRBJ2-6, with 7 bases that match TRBD1. The germline V gene encodes CDR1 LGHNA and CDR2 YNFKEQ. The V and J ends lost 1 base and 1 base, in that order; junction bases with no gene match: 7. This CDR3 has 18 residues. The CDR3 loop is CASSQGSTGASGANVLTF. In DNA form, the CDR3 reads TGTGCCAGCAGCCAAGGTAGCACAGGGGCATCTGGGGCCAACGTCCTGACTTTC.

This chain links TRBV5-1 with TRBJ1-5, with no clear D. V lost 2 bases to trimming and J lost 1 base, with 10 bases between them. Germline V gene sequence: CDR1 SGHRS, CDR2 YFSETQ. This CDR3 region has 15 residues. The CDR3 DNA reads as TGCGCCAGCAGCTTTGGAGGGTCGAGCAATCAGCCCCAGCATTTT. Translating it yields CASSFGGSSNQPQHF.

This chain's CDR3 is CASSVFVAGVSNEQFF. CDR3 sequence (DNA): TGTGCCAGCAGTGTTTTTGTTGCGGGAGTATCCAATGAGCAGTTCTTC. The chain uses TRBV6-1 and TRBJ2-1; TRBD2 matches at 7 bases. This CDR3 has 16 residues. Losses at the gene ends were 4 bases for V and 6 bases for J; bases not matched to a gene: 12. Per germline, CDR1 MNHNS and CDR2 SASEGT.

The rearrangement joins TRBV5-6 to TRBJ1-5; D may be TRBD1 (5 bases). V was shortened by 7 bases and J by 9 bases, with 20 bases between the two germline ends. The length of the CDR3 is 14 residues. CDR1 and CDR2 from the germline V gene are SGHDT and YYEEEE. CDR3 in amino acids: CASPRARRIRPQHF. Here the CDR3 DNA reads TGTGCCAGCCCCAGGGCGCGACGTATAAGGCCCCAGCATTTT.

The V and J genes are TRBV15 and TRBJ2-1; possibly TRBD2 for D (7 bases). The CDR3 contains 19 residues. V lost 0 bases to trimming and J lost 0 bases, with 18 bases between them. Germline-derived CDR1 and CDR2 are LNHNV and YYDKDF (reference sequence). The DNA of the CDR3 is TGTGCCACCAGCAGAGAATTAGGCAGGGGCGGGAGCTCCTACAATGAGCAGTTCTTC. It is translated as CATSRELGRGGSSYNEQFF.

In this sample, this clone turned up once. The chain is built from TRBV14 and TRBJ1-3; no firm D call. This CDR3 comprises 15 residues. The V end was cut by 4 bases, the J end by 0 bases, with 10 bases between. The germline V gene encodes CDR1 SGHDN and CDR2 FVKESK. The CDR3, as DNA: TGTGCCAGCAGCCGACCGGGAAACTCTGGAAACACCATATATTTT. This encodes CASSRPGNSGNTIYF.

This clone was detected once. V and J are TRBV13 and TRBJ2-7; the match to TRBD2 covers 9 bases. CDR1 is PRHDT, CDR2 FYEKMQ, per germline (reference sequence). This CDR3 has 15 amino acids. V lost 4 bases and J lost 4; bases outside the gene matches: 8. CDR3 nucleotide sequence: TGTGCCAGCAGCTCTCCCCGGACTAGCGAGTACGAGCAGTACTTC. This gives the protein CASSSPRTSEYEQYF.

The chain employs TRBV7-8 and TRBJ1-2; no clear D gene. The CDR3 is 15 amino acids. V lost 3 bases and J lost 3, with 14 bases in between. Germline-derived CDR1 and CDR2 are SGHVS and FQNEAQ. Here the CDR3 DNA reads TGTGCCAGCAGCTTGGATACGGGAGGATACTATGGCTACACCTTC. It codes for CASSLDTGGYYGYTF.

This clone came up a few times. The DNA for the CDR3 is TGTGCCAGCAGCTTAACTCCACAGTCTGGAAACACCATATATTTT. Protein sequence: CASSLTPQSGNTIYF. The chain has TRBV11-2 and TRBJ1-3; unclear D gene. This CDR3 has 15 residues. Germline CDR1 SGHAT, CDR2 FQNNGV. Trimming shortened V by 2 bases and J by 1 base, and 9 bases separated the two germline ends. The whole variable domain, remainder taken from reference TRBV11-2 and TRBJ1-3, is EAGVAQSPRYKIIEKRQSVAFWCNPISGHATLYWYQQILGQGPKLLIQFQNNGVVDDSQLPKDRFSAERLKGVDSTLKIQPAKLEDSAVYLCASSLTPQSGNTIYFGEGSWLTVV.

This clone was picked up one time. The chain links TRBV29-1 to TRBJ1-1, with a possible D match to TRBD1 (5 bases). The germline V and J ends were trimmed by 3 bases and 4 bases, with 9 bases remaining between them. The CDR3 extends over 12 amino acids. CDR1 is SQVTM and CDR2 is ANQGSEA in the germline V gene. In nucleotides, the CDR3 is TGCAGCGTTGACCCGGGGGGCACTGAAGCTTTCTTT. Encoded protein: CSVDPGGTEAFF.

The chain employs TRBV27 and TRBJ1-1; D remains ambiguous. V lost 2 bases and J lost 4, with 8 bases in between. The CDR3 totals 13 residues. CDR1 is MNHEY and CDR2 is SMNVEV in the germline V gene (reference sequence). CDR3: CASSLQEGTEAFF. The CDR3 nucleotides read TGTGCCAGCAGTTTACAGGAGGGCACTGAAGCTTTCTTT.

The chain combines TRBV5-1 with TRBJ2-5; 8 bases fit TRBD2. Germline-derived CDR1 and CDR2 are SGHRS and YFSETQ. The V gene end was trimmed by 1 base and the J gene end by 0 bases; junction bases not matched to a gene: 5. The CDR3 has 16 amino acids. The DNA of the CDR3 is TGCGCCAGCAGCTTGATCGGCGGGGGGCACCAAGAGACCCAGTACTTC. It encodes CASSLIGGGHQETQYF.